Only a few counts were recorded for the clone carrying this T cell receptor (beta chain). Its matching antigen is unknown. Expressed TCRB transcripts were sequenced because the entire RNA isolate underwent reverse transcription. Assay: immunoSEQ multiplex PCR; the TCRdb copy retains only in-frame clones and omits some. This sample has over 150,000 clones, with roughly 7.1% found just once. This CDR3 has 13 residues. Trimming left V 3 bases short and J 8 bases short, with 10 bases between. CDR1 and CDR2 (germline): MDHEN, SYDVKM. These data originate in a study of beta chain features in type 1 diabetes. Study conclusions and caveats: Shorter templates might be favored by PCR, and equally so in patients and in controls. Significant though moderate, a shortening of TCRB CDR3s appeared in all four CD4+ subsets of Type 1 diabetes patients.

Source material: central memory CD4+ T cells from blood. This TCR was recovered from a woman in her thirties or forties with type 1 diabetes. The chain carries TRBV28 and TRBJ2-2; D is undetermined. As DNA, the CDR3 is TGTGCCAGCAGTTTGGGTCGAGGTGGGGAGCTGTTTTTT. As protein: CASSLGRGGELFF.